A selection of T cell receptor beta chains follows, all from one sample in a study of blood T cells in healthy people across ages. TCRdb analysed the 5' RACE reads with MiXCR anew, one entry per CDR3 protein. The data contain fewer than 1,200,000 distinct CDR3 sequences, about 23% of them singletons. The same specimen was also included in a second study, on T cells of mothers and their children.

The sequencing sample was made of blood. The receptors were gathered from a girl under 10 years old in good health. The conserved cysteine and the conserved F or W are not part of the CDR3 here. Fields, in order: CDR3 protein, CDR3 length, V gene, J gene.

cdr3_aa: SARDSNSPLH; cdr3_length: 10; v_call: TRBV20-1; j_call: TRBJ1-6
cdr3_aa: SARDGRPTREEQF; cdr3_length: 13; v_call: TRBV20-1; j_call: TRBJ2-1
cdr3_aa: ASSLIRMSTDTQY; cdr3_length: 13; v_call: TRBV27; j_call: TRBJ2-3
cdr3_aa: SARVPAGTNYGYT; cdr3_length: 13; v_call: TRBV20-1; j_call: TRBJ1-2
cdr3_aa: ASSVASGIRTGELF; cdr3_length: 14; v_call: TRBV9; j_call: TRBJ2-2
cdr3_aa: ASSEVPLVSYGYT; cdr3_length: 13; v_call: TRBV2; j_call: TRBJ1-2
cdr3_aa: ASSPDPNGMNTEAF; cdr3_length: 14; v_call: TRBV7-2; j_call: TRBJ1-1
cdr3_aa: ASSSSPSGEKLF; cdr3_length: 12; v_call: TRBV12-3/TRBV12-4; j_call: TRBJ1-4
cdr3_aa: ASSFDRGNTGELF; cdr3_length: 13; v_call: TRBV5-1; j_call: TRBJ2-2
cdr3_aa: ASSLGKPQH; cdr3_length: 9; v_call: TRBV12-3/TRBV12-4; j_call: TRBJ1-5
cdr3_aa: ASSPALTGTGFSYEQY; cdr3_length: 16; v_call: TRBV4-1; j_call: TRBJ2-7
cdr3_aa: ASSPNQGGHEQY; cdr3_length: 12; v_call: TRBV7-3; j_call: TRBJ2-7
cdr3_aa: ASSSGLDNEQY; cdr3_length: 11; v_call: TRBV7-9; j_call: TRBJ2-7
cdr3_aa: ASSGSTGYKQY; cdr3_length: 11; v_call: TRBV9; j_call: TRBJ2-7
cdr3_aa: ASSLSRFGSYEQY; cdr3_length: 13; v_call: TRBV7-2; j_call: TRBJ2-7
cdr3_aa: ASSRDRAVDTGELF; cdr3_length: 14; v_call: TRBV4-1; j_call: TRBJ2-2
cdr3_aa: SVVRAGGPDEQF; cdr3_length: 12; v_call: TRBV29-1; j_call: TRBJ2-1
cdr3_aa: ATSDLPADTQY; cdr3_length: 11; v_call: TRBV24-1; j_call: TRBJ2-3
cdr3_aa: ASSLVPTGVFYGYT; cdr3_length: 14; v_call: TRBV12-3/TRBV12-4; j_call: TRBJ1-2
cdr3_aa: ASTGRGLYGYT; cdr3_length: 11; v_call: TRBV7-2; j_call: TRBJ1-2
cdr3_aa: ALGRYEQY; cdr3_length: 8; v_call: TRBV5-1; j_call: NA
cdr3_aa: ASSVGGSGGAGNEQF; cdr3_length: 15; v_call: TRBV9; j_call: NA
cdr3_aa: ASSLDLGDTQY; cdr3_length: 11; v_call: TRBV5-1; j_call: TRBJ2-3
cdr3_aa: ASSRRFLGSYNEQF; cdr3_length: 14; v_call: TRBV25-1; j_call: TRBJ2-1
cdr3_aa: ASSLIRHQGEAF; cdr3_length: 12; v_call: TRBV28; j_call: TRBJ1-1
cdr3_aa: ASSHLPSPETQY; cdr3_length: 12; v_call: TRBV3-1; j_call: TRBJ2-5
cdr3_aa: ASSVAGTDMEQY; cdr3_length: 12; v_call: TRBV9; j_call: TRBJ2-7
cdr3_aa: GVGQPIMNTEAF; cdr3_length: 12; v_call: TRBV29-1; j_call: TRBJ1-1
cdr3_aa: ASSPPGLAGRHEQY; cdr3_length: 14; v_call: TRBV6-1; j_call: TRBJ2-7
cdr3_aa: ASSEIQVGDTGELF; cdr3_length: 14; v_call: TRBV25-1; j_call: TRBJ2-2
cdr3_aa: ASRESGPGLQTQY; cdr3_length: 13; v_call: TRBV6-5; j_call: TRBJ2-5
cdr3_aa: SARDLTNEKLF; cdr3_length: 11; v_call: TRBV20-1; j_call: TRBJ1-4
cdr3_aa: SARDLRSQETQY; cdr3_length: 12; v_call: TRBV20-1; j_call: TRBJ2-5
cdr3_aa: ASSLRTGGTEAF; cdr3_length: 12; v_call: TRBV5-1; j_call: TRBJ1-1